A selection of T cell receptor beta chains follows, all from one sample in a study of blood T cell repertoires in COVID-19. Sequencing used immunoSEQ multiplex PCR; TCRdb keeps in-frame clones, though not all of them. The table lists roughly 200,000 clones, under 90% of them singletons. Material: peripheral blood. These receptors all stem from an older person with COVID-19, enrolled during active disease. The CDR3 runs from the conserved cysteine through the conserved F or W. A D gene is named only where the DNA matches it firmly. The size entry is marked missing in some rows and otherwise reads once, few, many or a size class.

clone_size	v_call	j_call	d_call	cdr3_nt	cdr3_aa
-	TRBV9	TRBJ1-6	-	TGTGCCAGCAGCCCCTGGGGAGGGCCCAATTCACCCCTCCATTTT	CASSPWGGPNSPLHF
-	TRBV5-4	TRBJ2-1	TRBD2	TGTGCCAGCAGCCCCAAGACTAGCGTCGTTTTGAATGAGCAGTTCTTC	CASSPKTSVVLNEQFF
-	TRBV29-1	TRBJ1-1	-	TGCAGCGTTGGCGGGGGCTGGAACACTGAAGCTTTCTTT	CSVGGGWNTEAFF
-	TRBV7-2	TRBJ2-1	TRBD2	TGTGCCAGCAGCTTATTCGCGGGGGGGGACGGTGAGCAGTTCTTC	CASSLFAGGDGEQFF
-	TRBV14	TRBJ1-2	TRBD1	TGTGCCAGCAGCCCACCAGGGGGCAACTATGGCTACACCTTC	CASSPPGGNYGYTF
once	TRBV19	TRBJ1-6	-	TGTGCCAGTAGTAACTTTAGGGGGACGACTTGGGGTTCACCCCTCCACTTT	CASSNFRGTTWGSPLHF
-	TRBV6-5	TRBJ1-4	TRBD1	TGTGCCAGCAGGATTACAGGGGGAAGACGTGAAAAACTGTTTTTT	CASRITGGRREKLFF
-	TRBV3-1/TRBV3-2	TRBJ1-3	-	TGTGCCAGCAGCCAAGCTCTATCAGGGTACTCTGGAAACACCATATATTTT	CASSQALSGYSGNTIYF
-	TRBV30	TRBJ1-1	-	TGTGCCTGGAGTGTATTAGATCAGGAGAACACTGAAGCTTTCTTT	CAWSVLDQENTEAFF
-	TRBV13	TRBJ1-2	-	TGTGCCAGCAGCCCAAGACAGGACTCTTGGGCCTATGGCTACACCTTC	CASSPRQDSWAYGYTF
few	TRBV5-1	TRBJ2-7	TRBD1	TGCGCCAGCAGCTTGTTTGATGGGGGGACAGGGGAGGATTACGAGCAGTACTTC	CASSLFDGGTGEDYEQYF
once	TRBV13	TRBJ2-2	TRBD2	TGTGCCAGCAGCCTCAATAGCGGGGGGTACACCGGGGAGCTGTTTTTT	CASSLNSGGYTGELFF
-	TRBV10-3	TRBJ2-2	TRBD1	TGTGCCATCAGTGAAACAGGGGGAGACACCGGGGAGCTGTTTTTT	CAISETGGDTGELFF
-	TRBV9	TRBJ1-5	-	TGTGCCAGCAGCGAAGAGGACAGCGCTTTGTATCCCCAGCATTTT	CASSEEDSALYPQHF
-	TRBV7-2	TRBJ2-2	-	TGTGCCAGCAGCTTAGATTCCGGGGCCGGGGAGCTGTTTTTT	CASSLDSGAGELFF
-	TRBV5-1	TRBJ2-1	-	TGCGCCAGCAGCTTGGCGGGAGTCACCTACAATGAGCAGTTCTTC	CASSLAGVTYNEQFF
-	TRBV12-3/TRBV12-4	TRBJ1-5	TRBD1	TGTGCCAGCAGTAAACAGACAGGGAGGCCCCAGCATTTT	CASSKQTGRPQHF
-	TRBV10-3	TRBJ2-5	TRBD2	TGTGCCATCAGTGATTGGACTAGCGGGGGGCAAGAGACCCAGTACTTC	CAISDWTSGGQETQYF
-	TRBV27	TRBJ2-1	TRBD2	TGTGCCAGCAGTTCTTGGACTAGCGGTCTCTCCTACAATGAGCAGTTCTTC	CASSSWTSGLSYNEQFF
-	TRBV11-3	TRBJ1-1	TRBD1	TGTGCCAGCAGCCCAACGGGCCGGGACAGAGAAGCTTTCTTT	CASSPTGRDREAFF
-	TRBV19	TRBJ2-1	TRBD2	TGTGCCAGTAGTCCTCTGGCTAGCGGGGGACGGCATGAGCAGTTCTTC	CASSPLASGGRHEQFF
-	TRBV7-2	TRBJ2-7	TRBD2	TGTGCCAGCAGCACTGGACTAGCGGGCTACTACGAGCAGTACTTC	CASSTGLAGYYEQYF
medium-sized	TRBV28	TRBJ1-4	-	TGTGCCAGCAGCACTGGGGCAGCTCCTAATGAAAAACTGTTTTTT	CASSTGAAPNEKLFF
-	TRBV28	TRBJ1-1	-	TGTGCCATCAACACCTACACTGAAGCTTTCTTT	CAINTYTEAFF
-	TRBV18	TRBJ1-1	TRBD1	TGTGCCAGCTCACCGTCTTGGGACAGGGTCTTGAACACTGAAGCTTTCTTT	CASSPSWDRVLNTEAFF
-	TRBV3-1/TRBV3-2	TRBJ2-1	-	TGTGCCAGCAGCCAAGATTCGCTAGCGCGGAATGAGCAGTTCTTC	CASSQDSLARNEQFF
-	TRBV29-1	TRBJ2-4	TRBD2	TGCAGCGTTGAAGAGGGTTTTTCCGGGGGGGTGGCCAAAAACATTCAGTACTTC	CSVEEGFSGGVAKNIQYF
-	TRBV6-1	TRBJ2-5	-	TGTGCCAGCAGTGAAGTGGCTGCACAAGAGACCCAGTACTTC	CASSEVAAQETQYF
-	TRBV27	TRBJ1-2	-	TGTGCCAGCAGTTTTGTGGGGGCCTCTGGCTACACCTTC	CASSFVGASGYTF
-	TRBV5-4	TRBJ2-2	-	TGTGCCAGCAGCTTGGCAGGGATGGACGCCGGGGAGCTGTTTTTT	CASSLAGMDAGELFF
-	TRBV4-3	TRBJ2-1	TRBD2	TGCGCCAGCAGCCTATTAGGAGCGGGGGGCCTGGGTAATGAGCAGTTCTTC	CASSLLGAGGLGNEQFF
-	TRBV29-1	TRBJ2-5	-	TGCAGCGTTGAAAACAGGGTTGGCGCCGTGCGGGAGACCCAGTACTTC	CSVENRVGAVRETQYF
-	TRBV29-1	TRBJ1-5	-	TGCAGCGTTGAAGACAAAAGACAACAGGGAGAAGGCAATCAGCCCCAGCATTTT	CSVEDKRQQGEGNQPQHF
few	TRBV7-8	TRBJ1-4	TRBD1	TGTGCCAGCAGCCTTTCCGACAGGGGCGTAAGAGAAAAACTGTTTTTT	CASSLSDRGVREKLFF
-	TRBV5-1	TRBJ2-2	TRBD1	TGCGCCAGCAGCTTGGGGACAGGGGGCTATCTCACCAGGGAGCTGTTTTTT	CASSLGTGGYLTRELFF
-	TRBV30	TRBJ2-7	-	TGTGCCTGGAGGCCCGGGACACCACCCTACGAGCAGTACTTC	CAWRPGTPPYEQYF
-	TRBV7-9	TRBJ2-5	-	TGTGCCAGCAGCTTTAGGCAGGGATTACAAGAGACCCAGTACTTC	CASSFRQGLQETQYF
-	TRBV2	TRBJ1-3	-	TGTGCCAGAGACAAAACCTCTGGAAACACCATATATTTT	CARDKTSGNTIYF
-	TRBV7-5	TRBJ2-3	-	TGTGTCAGAAGCCTAGCTTATGGGGGGGGTTCAGATACGCAGTATTTT	CVRSLAYGGGSDTQYF
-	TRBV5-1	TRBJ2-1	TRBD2	TGCGCCAGCAGCTTAAGCATAGCGGGAGGGCCATTTGAGCAGTTCTTC	CASSLSIAGGPFEQFF
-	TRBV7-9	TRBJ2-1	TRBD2	TGTGCCAGCAGAATGGCGGGGGGGAGCTCCTACAATGAGCAGTTCTTC	CASRMAGGSSYNEQFF
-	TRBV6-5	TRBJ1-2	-	TGTGCCAGCGCCACCCTAGCGGGGGGCTACACCTTC	CASATLAGGYTF
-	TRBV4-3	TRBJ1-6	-	TGCGCCAGCAGCCAAGAGGAGGGGCCTAATTCACCCCTCCACTTT	CASSQEEGPNSPLHF
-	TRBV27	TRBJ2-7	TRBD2	TGTGCCAGCAGCTACAGCGGGGCCTACGAGCAGTACTTC	CASSYSGAYEQYF
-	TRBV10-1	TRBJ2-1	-	TGCGCCAGCAGTTCGCTGCCGGGACTGACATACAATGAGCAGTTCTTC	CASSSLPGLTYNEQFF
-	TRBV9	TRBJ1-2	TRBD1	TGTGCCAGCACCCACACAGGGGCTGGCTACACCTTC	CASTHTGAGYTF
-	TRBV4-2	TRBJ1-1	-	TGTGCCAGCAGCCAAGATATGGATAGGAAGGGGTACACTGAAGCTTTCTTT	CASSQDMDRKGYTEAFF
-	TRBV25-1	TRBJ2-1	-	TGTGCCAGCAGTCGAGGGGGAGGGGCCAATGAGCAGTTCTTC	CASSRGGGANEQFF
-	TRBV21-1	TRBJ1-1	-	TGTGCCAGCAGCAAAGGAGGCTCTAGCAAGGGGGGGCTGAACACTGAAGCTTTCTTT	CASSKGGSSKGGLNTEAFF
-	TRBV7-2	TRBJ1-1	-	TGTGCCAGCAGCCAATTCCCCGGGAGCACTGAAGCTTTCTTT	CASSQFPGSTEAFF
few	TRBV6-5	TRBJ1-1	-	TGTGCCAGCAGGACGGACTATCGGAACACTGAAGCTTTCTTT	CASRTDYRNTEAFF
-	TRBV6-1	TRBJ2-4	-	TGTGCCAGCAGTGAAGGAGTAGCCAAAAACATTCAGTACTTC	CASSEGVAKNIQYF
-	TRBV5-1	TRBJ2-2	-	TGCGCCAGCAGCTTGGGGTCGGTCCAGCGGGTGAACACCGGGGAGCTGTTTTTT	CASSLGSVQRVNTGELFF
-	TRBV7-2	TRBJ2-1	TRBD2	TGTGCCAGCAGCTCGGGACTAGACTCCTACAATGAGCAGTTCTTC	CASSSGLDSYNEQFF
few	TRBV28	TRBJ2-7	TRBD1	TGTGCCAGCAGTGGTCCGGGACAGACCCACGAGCAGTACTTC	CASSGPGQTHEQYF
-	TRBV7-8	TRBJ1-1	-	TGTGCCAGTGGGTCCTCGGGGGTTACCCCTGAAGCTTTCTTT	CASGSSGVTPEAFF
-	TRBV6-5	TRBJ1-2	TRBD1	TGTGCCAGCAGTTACTCAGAGGGGGCCTATGGCTACACCTTC	CASSYSEGAYGYTF
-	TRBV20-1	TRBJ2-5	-	TGCAGTGCACTCAGGGTTGAGACCCAGTACTTC	CSALRVETQYF
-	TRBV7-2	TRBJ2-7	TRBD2	TGTGCCAGCAGCCCGGGGACTAGTCTTACCTACGAGCAGTACTTC	CASSPGTSLTYEQYF
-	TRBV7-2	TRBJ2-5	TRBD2	TGTGCCAGCAGCGGCCGTGCGGGGGGGCGGGAGACCCAGTACTTC	CASSGRAGGRETQYF